The 27 T cell receptor beta chains below all came from one sample that was sequenced in a study of a mutant IDH1 vaccine in newly diagnosed glioma. These receptors have no identified antigens. Time point denoted: week 35, safety follow-up. Doses comprised 300 ug of mutant IDH1 20-mer peptide each, plus topical imiquimod. Assay used: immunoSEQ multiplex PCR; TCRdb lists only in-frame clones, some missing. Altogether about 26,000 clones are present, approximately 87% being singletons, with the ten largest covering 30% to 35%. Sequenced here: PBMCs, sampled from a glioma patient whose treatment included an IDH1 peptide vaccine. The source is a man aged 25-45 years with glioma.

The rearrangement links TRBV6-1 to TRBJ2-1; no reliable D call. The germline V and J ends were trimmed by 2 bases and 0 bases, with 8 bases remaining between them. CDR3 length: 15 amino acids. CDR1 and CDR2 from the germline V gene are MNHNS and SASEGT. The CDR3 DNA is TGTGCCAGCAGTGAACATCCCCTCTCCTACAATGAGCAGTTCTTC. It is translated as CASSEHPLSYNEQFF.

This clone was seen a handful of times. This rearrangement joins TRBV27 to TRBJ1-4; the D gene is possibly TRBD1 (5 bases). The CDR3 runs 15 residues. The germline V gene encodes CDR1 MNHEY and CDR2 SMNVEV (reference sequence). Trimming shortened V by 5 bases and J by 4 bases, and 14 bases separated the two germline ends. In DNA form, the CDR3 reads TGTGCCAGCAGTGGAGGGGTTAAGAGTAATGAAAAACTGTTTTTT. Translating it yields CASSGGVKSNEKLFF.

With respect to this clone: Other DNA sequences in the same sample also yield this CDR3. This chain uses TRBV2 with TRBJ2-3; 8 nucleotides match TRBD1. Germline CDR1 SNHLY, CDR2 FYNNEI. The CDR3 consists of 15 residues. V gave up 1 base and J gave up 5 bases; unmatched junction bases: 5. CDR3 DNA sequence: TGTGCCAGCAGTGAAGGGCAGGGGGCGATAGATACGCAGTATTTT. Translated: CASSEGQGAIDTQYF.

The chain combines TRBV4-1 with TRBJ2-7; 7 bases are a match to TRBD1. Germline V gene data show CDR1 as MGHRA and CDR2 as YSYEKL. The CDR3 has 19 amino acids. V lost 8 bases and J lost 2; bases outside the gene matches: 24. The CDR3 loop reads CASVNRRDRVTLAAYEQYF. The CDR3 region has the DNA TGCGCCAGCGTGAATAGGCGAGACAGGGTAACTCTTGCCGCCTACGAGCAGTACTTC.

The V gene is TRBV5-8, the J gene TRBJ2-7; the D is unclear. Trimming took off 2 bases at V and 4 bases at J, with 4 bases between the two ends. Germline loops: CDR1 SGHTS, CDR2 YDEGEE. This CDR3 has 11 residues. The CDR3 sequence: CASSFRYEQYF. For the CDR3, the DNA is TGTGCCAGCAGCTTCCGGTACGAGCAGTACTTC.

The chain is built from TRBV19 and TRBJ2-7, with 10 nucleotides matching TRBD1. Trimming took 5 bases from V and 5 from J; bases not matched to a gene: 6. The CDR3 has 14 amino acids. Germline lookup yields CDR1 LNHDA and CDR2 SQIVND (reference sequence). For the CDR3, the DNA is TGTGCCAGTAGTGCCGGGACAGGGGCAAACGAGCAGTACTTC. This codes for CASSAGTGANEQYF.

This clone was counted between two and nine times. The rearrangement uses TRBV14 and TRBJ1-3, with D possibly TRBD1 on 5 matching bases. CDR1 and CDR2 (germline): SGHDN, FVKESK. Trimming shortened V by 5 bases and J by 0 bases, and 11 bases separated the two germline ends. CDR3 size: 15 residues. CDR3 nucleotide sequence: TGTGCCAGCAGCTCTGGGACTCGCTCTGGAAACACCATATATTTT. Amino acids: CASSSGTRSGNTIYF.

This chain connects TRBV11-2 to TRBJ2-7; 8 bases map to TRBD2. The CDR3 covers 16 residues. The ends lost 1 base at V and 2 bases at J; junction bases unmatched: 7. The germline CDR1 and CDR2 sequences are SGHAT and FQNNGV. The CDR3 DNA sequence: TGTGCCAGCAGCTTAGTGTTCGGACTAGCCACCTACGAGCAGTACTTC. This translates into CASSLVFGLATYEQYF.

The chain is built from TRBV5-4 and TRBJ2-1; 9 nucleotides match TRBD2. The germline V gene encodes CDR1 SGHNT and CDR2 YYREEE (reference sequence). With 4 bases clipped from V and 4 bases from J, the junction kept 9 bases outside the gene matches. The CDR3 sequence is 16 residues long. The CDR3 loop reads CASSTLSGGLYNEQFF. CDR3 bases: TGTGCCAGCAGCACCCTAAGCGGGGGGCTGTACAATGAGCAGTTCTTC.

This clone was counted once. This rearrangement joins TRBV4-3 to TRBJ2-3; D call uncertain. The CDR3 contains 14 residues. Germline CDR1 LGHNA, CDR2 YSLEER. V lost 1 base, J lost 2 bases, and 7 bases lay in between. The CDR3 DNA reads TGCGCCAGCAGCCAAGTGCTTATCACAGATACGCAGTATTTT. Translated, it gives CASSQVLITDTQYF.

The V gene is TRBV6-1, the J gene TRBJ2-4, with D unresolved. CDR3 length equals 12 residues. Germline V gene data show CDR1 as MNHNS and CDR2 as SASEGT. The CDR3 DNA reads as TGTGTGTCCGGTTTAGCCAAAAACATTCAGTACTTC. Its translation is CVSGLAKNIQYF.

This clone showed up just once. The genes are TRBV30 and TRBJ2-7; D gene uncertain. Trimming took 0 bases from V and 3 from J, leaving 15 bases between them. CDR1 GTSNPN and CDR2 SVGIG come from the germline V gene (reference sequence). This CDR3 has 15 amino acids. CDR3 region: CAWSVPYSGGYEQYF. CDR3 DNA sequence: TGTGCCTGGAGTGTACCATATTCCGGTGGCTACGAGCAGTACTTC.

The CDR3 coding sequence is TGTGCCAGCAGTGCCACAGGGATATTCGAAAAACTGTTTTTT. As protein: CASSATGIFEKLFF. This chain uses TRBV25-1 with TRBJ1-4; tentatively, D is TRBD1 (6 bases). This CDR3 has 14 residues. CDR1 is MGHDK and CDR2 is SYGVNS in the germline V gene. Trimming pared 4 bases from V and 8 bases from J, leaving 14 bases between.

This chain links TRBV5-4 with TRBJ1-1, with 7 bases identical to TRBD1. Germline-derived CDR1 and CDR2 are SGHNT and YYREEE (reference sequence). V dropped 4 bases and J dropped 2; count of bases not matched to a gene: 8. This CDR3 contains 15 residues. CDR3 amino acids: CASSQPGQLNTEAFF. In DNA form, the CDR3 reads TGTGCCAGCAGCCAGCCGGGACAGCTTAACACTGAAGCTTTCTTT.

Here the CDR3 DNA reads TGTGCCAGCAGCTTAGCGTCGGGGTCAGGCGGCGAGCAGTACTTC. It is translated as CASSLASGSGGEQYF. V is TRBV7-6 and J is TRBJ2-7; TRBD2 might be the D (5 bases). The CDR3 covers 15 residues. Germline V CDR1 and CDR2: SGHVS, FNYEAQ. V lost 0 bases and J lost 6, with 15 bases in between.

This clone came up once. The J gene is TRBJ1-2, the V gene TRBV5-4; 7 bases are a match to TRBD1. V was clipped by 3 bases and J by 8 bases; unmatched bases: 10. Per germline, CDR1 SGHNT and CDR2 YYREEE (reference sequence). This CDR3 has 14 amino acids. DNA for the CDR3: TGTGCCAGCAGCTCCTCGGACAGGCCGCTGGGCTACACCTTC. Protein product: CASSSSDRPLGYTF. Based on the CDR3 plus reference TRBV5-4 and TRBJ1-2, the full variable domain is ETGVTQSPTHLIKTRGQQVTLRCSSQSGHNTVSWYQQALGQGPQFIFQYYREEENGRGNFPPRFSGLQFPNYSSELNVNALELDDSALYLCASSSSDRPLGYTFGSGTRLTVV.

This sequence joins TRBV19 and TRBJ2-7; D possibly uses TRBD1 or TRBD2 (6 bases each). V gave up 3 bases and J gave up 3 bases, with 12 bases separating them. CDR3 length: 14 amino acids. CDR1 LNHDA and CDR2 SQIVND come from the germline V gene (reference sequence). The CDR3 coding sequence is TGTGCCAGTAGTATGCGGGACATGTACTACGAGCAGTACTTC. It translates to CASSMRDMYYEQYF.

V and J are TRBV27 and TRBJ1-2; 7 nucleotides align to TRBD1. Germline V CDR1 and CDR2: MNHEY, SMNVEV (reference sequence). The CDR3 loop spans 15 amino acids. Unmatched junction bases numbered 12, after V lost 8 bases and J lost 3 bases. The DNA for the CDR3 is TGTGCCAGCCGATTCGAGGGGGCGAGGGACTATGGCTACACCTTC. Encoded protein: CASRFEGARDYGYTF.

The chain carries TRBV27 and TRBJ1-5, with D tentatively TRBD1 (5 bases). Germline CDR1 and CDR2: MNHEY and SMNVEV (reference sequence). Between the trimmed V and J ends, which lost 2 bases and 7 bases, there was a span of 9 bases. The CDR3 has 13 amino acids. The DNA of the CDR3 is TGTGCCAGCAGTTTAGCAGGGATGCAGCCCCAGCATTTT. Its protein is CASSLAGMQPQHF.

J is TRBJ2-7 and V is TRBV6-4; 7 bases map to TRBD2. V was pared by 10 bases and J by 7 bases, with 13 bases of the junction left unmatched. This CDR3 has 13 amino acids. In germline, CDR1 is MRHNA, CDR2 SNTAGT. The CDR3: CAIHSGPAGEQYF. The CDR3 coding sequence is TGTGCCATCCATAGCGGGCCGGCGGGAGAGCAGTACTTC.

This clone has more than one count but fewer than ten. The CDR3 here is CASSVVEAGGYTF. DNA for the CDR3: TGTGCCAGCAGCGTTGTGGAGGCGGGAGGCTACACCTTC. The rearrangement joins TRBV9 to TRBJ1-2; D remains unclear. The germline V and J ends were trimmed by 2 bases and 8 bases, with 13 bases remaining between them. The CDR3 length is 13 residues. CDR1 and CDR2 (germline): SGDLS, YYNGEE.

The J gene is TRBJ2-7, the V gene TRBV9; a weak D match, TRBD1 (5 bases). The CDR3 covers 13 residues. Germline values: CDR1 SGDLS, CDR2 YYNGEE. Deletions cut 0 bases from V and 3 bases from J, with 7 bases between. CDR3 sequence: CASSVDQGYEQYF. CDR3 DNA sequence: TGTGCCAGCAGCGTAGATCAGGGCTACGAGCAGTACTTC.

This sequence joins TRBV5-5 and TRBJ2-7, with unresolved D. The CDR3 is 12 amino acids. In germline, CDR1 is SGHKS, CDR2 YYEKEE (reference sequence). Trimming left V 2 bases short and J 6 bases short, with 9 bases between. CDR3: CASSLNIGEQYF. As DNA, the CDR3 is TGTGCCAGCAGCTTAAATATCGGCGAGCAGTACTTC.

In this sample, this clone turned up a few times. The chain combines TRBV30 with TRBJ2-5; TRBD2 agrees at 9 bases. The V gene's germline CDR1 is GTSNPN and CDR2 SVGIG (reference sequence). The CDR3 loop spans 14 amino acids. V lost 1 base and J lost 6; bases outside the gene matches: 6. CDR3: CAWSDLAGTKTQYF. The CDR3 nucleotides read TGTGCCTGGAGTGACCTAGCGGGGACGAAGACCCAGTACTTC.

The chain uses TRBV6-1 and TRBJ1-1, with a possible D match to TRBD1 (6 bases). Germline V gene lookup returns CDR1 MNHNS and CDR2 SASEGT. V lost 1 base and J lost 7, with 22 bases in between. This CDR3 has 17 amino acids. As DNA, the CDR3 is TGTGCCAGCAGTGAAGGGCGACAGGTTGGGTTTATGGGTGAAGCTTTCTTT. Protein product: CASSEGRQVGFMGEAFF.

The rearrangement joins TRBV30 to TRBJ2-3; 7 bases fit TRBD2. CDR1 GTSNPN and CDR2 SVGIG come from the germline V gene (reference sequence). The ends lost 0 bases at V and 3 bases at J; junction bases unmatched: 3. The CDR3 is 14 amino acids. This chain's CDR3 is CAWSVGGITDTQYF. CDR3 in DNA: TGTGCCTGGAGTGTCGGGGGGATAACAGATACGCAGTATTTT. The full variable domain, completed using reference TRBV30 and TRBJ2-3, is SQTIHQWPATLVQPVGSPLSLECTVEGTSNPNLYWYRQAAGRGLQLLFYSVGIGQISSEVPQNLSASRPQDRQFILSSKKLLLSDSGFYLCAWSVGGITDTQYFGPGTRLTVL.

The chain couples TRBV5-1 to TRBJ1-5, with 11 bases that match TRBD1. CDR3 size: 17 residues. Germline V gives CDR1 SGHRS, CDR2 YFSETQ. The V and J ends lost 4 bases and 0 bases, in that order; junction bases with no gene match: 6. CDR3 sequence (DNA): TGCGCCAGCAGCCCGGGACAGGGGGGATCTAGCAATCAGCCCCAGCATTTT. Its protein is CASSPGQGGSSNQPQHF.